This T cell receptor beta chain stems from a study of radiation and T cells in renal cell carcinoma. Study information: Nephrectomy followed 15 Gy stereotactic body radiation by 4 weeks. Study-wide results and caveats: Top tumor clonotypes rose in blood 2 weeks post-radiation, then contracted.

Time point noted: baseline pretreatment blood. Treatment given: 15 Gy SBRT to primary tumor, nephrectomy 4 weeks later. The tumor was a clear cell renal cell carcinoma. This CDR3 comprises 12 residues. Germline lookup yields CDR1 SEHNR and CDR2 FQNEAQ (reference sequence). Trimming removed 0 bases at V and 4 bases at J, with 1 base between. A note on this clone: What it binds is not known.

TCRdb keeps only in-frame clones here, not all; method: immunoSEQ multiplex PCR. The table lists about 150,000 clones, 88% of them singletons. This sample comprised blood, obtained from a patient whose treatment included radiotherapy and nephrectomy. The receptor was derived from a woman in her sixties or seventies with renal cell carcinoma. The gene calls are TRBV7-9 and TRBJ1-5; D gene uncertain. The CDR3 is CASSLANQPQHF. The CDR3 coding sequence is TGTGCCAGCAGCTTAGCGAATCAGCCCCAGCATTTT.